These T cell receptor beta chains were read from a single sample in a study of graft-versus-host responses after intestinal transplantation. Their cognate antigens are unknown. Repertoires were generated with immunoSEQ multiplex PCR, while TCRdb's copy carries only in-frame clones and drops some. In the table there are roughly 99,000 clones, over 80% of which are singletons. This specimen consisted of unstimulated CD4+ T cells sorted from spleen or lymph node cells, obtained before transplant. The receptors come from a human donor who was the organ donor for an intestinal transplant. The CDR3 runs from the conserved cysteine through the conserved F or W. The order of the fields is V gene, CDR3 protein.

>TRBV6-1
CATEDTVNTEAFF
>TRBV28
CASSFLGQWGKETQYF
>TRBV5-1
CASSLWGMRNTIYF
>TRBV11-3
CASSTTTTSGGSYNEQFF
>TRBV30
CAWSLQEGNQPQHF
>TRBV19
CASSRSGLIASGNTIYF
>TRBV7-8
CASSFSGDEQFF
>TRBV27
CASNPLATSRGEQFF
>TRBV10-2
CASRVRVGNSPLHF
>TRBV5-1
CASSSLAGNTEAFF
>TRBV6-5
CASSGRTGGVDTQYF
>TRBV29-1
CSVYSGEYNEQFF
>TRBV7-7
CASSLAGGGETQYF
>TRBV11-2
CASSLSSGLNEQYF
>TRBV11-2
CASSLEGQGATYEQYF
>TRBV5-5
CASSFFGGVGQGSLVF
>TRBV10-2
CATRLAGDEGYEQYF
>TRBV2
CASTEGRGQPQHF
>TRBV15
CATSRGGKLADTQYF
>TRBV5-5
CASSFGEGGSPLHF
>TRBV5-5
CASSFLDGIYGYTF
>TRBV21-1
CASSIRENICNQPQHF
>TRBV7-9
CASSLRGNTGELFF
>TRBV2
CASSASYEQYF
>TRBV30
CAWSGDSWNTEAFF
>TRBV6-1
CASNPGIRLGEQYF
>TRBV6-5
CASSLKRASYGYTF
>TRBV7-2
CASRHGLAGLKQYF
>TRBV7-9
CASSSGLAVQETQYF
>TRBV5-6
CASSWVGGGPYEQYF
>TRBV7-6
CASSLGTGASGNTIYF